These 28 T cell receptor beta chains share one sample of origin, sequenced in a study of immune evolution from preneoplasia to lung adenocarcinoma. Sequencing was performed with immunoSEQ multiplex PCR; in TCRdb, only in-frame clones are kept and a portion is missing. The repertoire holds about 41,000 clones, with roughly 80% as singletons. Specimen: FFPE invasive lung adenocarcinoma tissue. These TCRs come from a person in their sixties with lung adenocarcinoma.

This clone occurred a few times. The chain carries TRBV18 and TRBJ1-2, with D unresolved. CDR1 KGHSH and CDR2 LQKENI come from the germline V gene. Trimming pared 1 base from V and 10 bases from J, leaving 16 bases between. CDR3 length: 14 amino acids. CDR3 coding DNA: TGTGCCAGCTCACCACTCCCCGCTGAGGGAATCTACACCTTC. Its translation is CASSPLPAEGIYTF.

CDR3: CASSMKMNTEAFF. The CDR3 nucleotides read TGTGCCAGTAGTATGAAAATGAACACTGAAGCTTTCTTT. The V and J genes are TRBV19 and TRBJ1-1, with D hard to call. Germline lookup yields CDR1 LNHDA and CDR2 SQIVND (reference sequence). With 3 bases removed from V and 0 bases from J, the gap between germline ends came to 5 bases. The CDR3 totals 13 residues.

The chain uses TRBV30 and TRBJ2-5; 7 nucleotides line up with TRBD2. Germline V gives CDR1 GTSNPN, CDR2 SVGIG (reference sequence). The CDR3 consists of 16 residues. Trimming at V came to 3 bases and at J to 5 bases, leaving 15 bases not matched to a gene. The CDR3 sequence: CAWSPWGSSGRETQYF. The CDR3 DNA follows: TGTGCCTGGAGCCCCTGGGGGTCTAGCGGTAGGGAGACCCAGTACTTC.

The J gene is TRBJ2-1, the V gene TRBV5-1, with 13 bases fitting TRBD2. CDR1 is SGHRS, CDR2 YFSETQ, per germline. This CDR3 has 16 residues. Trimming at V came to 4 bases and at J to 5 bases, leaving 6 bases not matched to a gene. The CDR3 loop is CASSLGLAGVNNEQFF. The CDR3 DNA sequence: TGCGCCAGCAGCCTCGGACTAGCGGGAGTAAACAATGAGCAGTTCTTC.

A word on this clone: A junction end diverges from the germline sequence, so it may reflect a read error. The rearrangement links TRBV5-8 to TRBJ2-1; weak D call: TRBD2 (6 bases). There are 12 residues in the CDR3. CDR1 is SGHTS and CDR2 is YDEGEE in the germline V gene. Here the CDR3 reads CASSLVKRVLVF. The CDR3 DNA reads TGTGCCAGCAGCTTGGTTAAGCGGGTATTGGTCTTC.

The chain couples TRBV29-1 to TRBJ2-1, with 7 bases matching TRBD2. The length of the CDR3 is 17 residues. Germline CDR1 SQVTM, CDR2 ANQGSEA. V shed 3 bases and J 7 bases; nucleotides not matched to a gene: 18. The DNA for the CDR3 is TGCAGCGTTGAGGGGGGGTGGGCTAGGGGCAACAAGAATGAGCAGTTCTTC. Residues: CSVEGGWARGNKNEQFF.

The CDR3 DNA reads TGTGCCAGCAGTGAGGGCAGGGGGTCCCCCTATACGCAGTATTTT. This gives the protein CASSEGRGSPYTQYF. The chain links TRBV2 to TRBJ2-3, with TRBD1 matching 7 bases. The CDR3 totals 15 residues. Germline V gene sequence: CDR1 SNHLY, CDR2 FYNNEI. J lost 7 bases, V lost 3 bases, and 10 bases had no gene match.

As for this clone: One end of the junction does not line up with germline, which may come from a read error. Distinct nucleotide sequences in the sample also encode this CDR3. This chain connects TRBV10-3 to TRBJ1-5; D not resolved. This CDR3 spans 15 amino acids. CDR1 ENHRY and CDR2 SYGVKD come from the germline V gene. The CDR3 region has the DNA TGTGCCATCAGTGAGTCCGCAGTAAGCAATCAGCCTCAGCATTTT. Amino acids: CAISESAVSNQPQHF.

The V gene is TRBV5-1, the J gene TRBJ1-3; D remains ambiguous. Germline loops: CDR1 SGHRS, CDR2 YFSETQ. The CDR3 consists of 13 residues. V lost 2 bases, J lost 4 bases, and 7 bases lay in between. In DNA form, the CDR3 reads TGCGCCAGCAGCTTTTCGGCGGGAAACACCATATATTTT. This encodes CASSFSAGNTIYF.

The chain combines TRBV19 with TRBJ1-2, with D maybe TRBD1 (5 bases). CDR3 length: 14 amino acids. The germline CDR1 and CDR2 sequences are LNHDA and SQIVND (reference sequence). Trimming pared 10 bases from V and 6 bases from J, leaving 21 bases between. The CDR3 DNA is TGTGCCACCCAGTCGAGCGTCGGGGGGAATGGCTACACCTTC. Its translation is CATQSSVGGNGYTF.

V usage is TRBV30 and J usage is TRBJ2-1; D unclear. Between the trimmed V and J ends, which lost 4 bases and 0 bases, there was a span of 10 bases. The CDR3 loop spans 14 amino acids. CDR1 is GTSNPN, CDR2 SVGIG, per germline (reference sequence). The CDR3: CAWNQVHSYNEQFF. The CDR3 nucleotides are TGTGCCTGGAATCAGGTCCACTCCTACAATGAGCAGTTCTTC.

The genes are TRBV7-6 and TRBJ2-7; TRBD1 agrees at 9 bases. Germline V lookup: CDR1 SGHVS, CDR2 FNYEAQ. This CDR3 region has 14 residues. J gave up 6 bases and V 5 bases, and 8 bases lay outside the gene matches. The CDR3: CASSQDRGISEQYF. For the CDR3, the DNA is TGTGCCAGCAGCCAAGACAGGGGGATTAGCGAGCAGTACTTC.

This clone has just one count. The rearrangement uses TRBV20-1 and TRBJ1-5; no firm D call. The V gene's germline CDR1 is DFQATT and CDR2 SNEGSKA (reference sequence). With 7 bases removed from V and 11 bases from J, the gap between germline ends came to 15 bases. The CDR3 consists of 11 residues. CDR3 coding DNA: TGCAGTGTTCACGTTTGGGGAGCCCAGCATTTT. It is translated as CSVHVWGAQHF.

The chain employs TRBV11-2 and TRBJ1-1, with TRBD1 identical over 8 bases. CDR3 size: 14 residues. Germline CDR1 is SGHAT and CDR2 is FQNNGV. V was pared by 4 bases and J by 3 bases, with 4 bases of the junction left unmatched. The CDR3 DNA is TGTGCCAGCAGCTACGGACAGGGCTACACTGAAGCTTTCTTT. It encodes CASSYGQGYTEAFF.

The V gene is TRBV20-1, the J gene TRBJ2-7; D remains ambiguous. V was trimmed by 1 base and J by 2 bases, leaving 3 bases between them. Germline V CDR1 and CDR2: DFQATT, SNEGSKA (reference sequence). The length of the CDR3 is 11 residues. As DNA, the CDR3 is TGCAGTGCTAGAGTCACCTACGAGCAGTACTTC. Amino acids: CSARVTYEQYF.

This rearrangement joins TRBV5-1 to TRBJ2-7; TRBD1 agrees at 10 bases. This CDR3 has 14 residues. V shed 6 bases, J shed 4 bases, and the junction held 7 bases outside the gene matches. The germline V gene has CDR1 SGHRS and CDR2 YFSETQ. CDR3 sequence (DNA): TGCGCCAGCACCTCCGGGACAGGGGAATACGAGCAGTACTTC. It yields the protein CASTSGTGEYEQYF.

The chain's CDR3 is CASSQLSETGAYNEQFF. CDR3 DNA sequence: TGTGCCAGCAGCCAACTGTCCGAGACAGGGGCCTACAATGAGCAGTTCTTC. The V call is TRBV4-2, the J call TRBJ2-1; the match to TRBD1 covers 8 bases. J was trimmed by 2 bases and V by 2 bases; bases with no gene match: 8. This CDR3 is 17 amino acids long. In germline, CDR1 is LGHNA, CDR2 YNFKEQ.

The chain joins TRBV18 to TRBJ2-1; 11 bases match TRBD2. Germline V CDR1 and CDR2: KGHSH, LQKENI. This CDR3 has 15 residues. Losses at the gene ends were 8 bases for V and 7 bases for J; bases not matched to a gene: 10. The CDR3 nucleotides are TGTGCCAGCAAGACTAGCGGGACTGGGGTGAATGAGCAGTTCTTC. It yields the protein CASKTSGTGVNEQFF.

The CDR3 sequence: CASSPFRGYSNQPQHF. The DNA for the CDR3 is TGTGCCAGCAGTCCTTTCAGGGGATATAGCAATCAGCCCCAGCATTTT. The V call is TRBV28, the J call TRBJ1-5; D is possibly TRBD1 (6 bases). Germline loops: CDR1 MDHEN, CDR2 SYDVKM. The V end lost 5 bases, the J end lost 0 bases, and 14 bases lay between the germline ends. The CDR3 loop spans 16 amino acids.

V is TRBV4-1 and J is TRBJ2-1; unclear D gene. Germline V gene lookup returns CDR1 MGHRA and CDR2 YSYEKL. The CDR3 has 17 residues. V lost 0 bases and J 8 bases, leaving 20 bases between the germline ends. The CDR3 nucleotides read TGCGCCAGCAGCCAAGATCCGCTTGGTGGGAAGGCGGATGAGCAGTTCTTC. Its translation: CASSQDPLGGKADEQFF.

This clone was observed a few times. This chain links TRBV4-1 with TRBJ1-3; 9 bases line up with TRBD1. Per germline, CDR1 MGHRA and CDR2 YSYEKL. V was pared by 0 bases and J by 4 bases, with 4 bases of the junction left unmatched. The CDR3 sequence is 16 residues long. The CDR3 loop is CASSQDRDRVGNTIYF. The CDR3 nucleotides are TGCGCCAGCAGCCAAGATAGGGACAGGGTGGGAAACACCATATATTTT.

The J gene is TRBJ2-1, the V gene TRBV5-1; no definite D call. V lost 0 bases and J lost 5, with 18 bases in between. CDR3 length equals 17 residues. Germline V lookup: CDR1 SGHRS, CDR2 YFSETQ. Here the CDR3 reads CASSLANLGPTHNEQFF. Here the CDR3 DNA reads TGCGCCAGCAGCTTGGCGAACTTAGGTCCTACCCACAATGAGCAGTTCTTC.

V usage is TRBV28 and J usage is TRBJ2-5; no reliable D call. With 6 bases removed from V and 5 bases from J, the gap between germline ends came to 16 bases. The CDR3 sequence is 14 residues long. Germline V lookup: CDR1 MDHEN, CDR2 SYDVKM. The CDR3 is CASSRSPLGETQYF. CDR3 nucleotide sequence: TGTGCCAGCAGCCGGAGCCCCCTAGGGGAGACCCAGTACTTC.

The V and J genes are TRBV11-2 and TRBJ1-5; TRBD1 agrees at 11 bases. CDR3 length equals 15 residues. After removal of 4 bases from V and 3 bases from J, the junction contained 2 bases not matched to a gene. CDR1 SGHAT and CDR2 FQNNGV come from the germline V gene. The CDR3 spells CASSWDRGNNQPQHF. CDR3 bases: TGTGCCAGCAGCTGGGACAGGGGGAACAATCAGCCCCAGCATTTT.

V gene TRBV7-2 combines with J gene TRBJ2-7; 11 bases fit TRBD2. Germline assignment: CDR1 SGHTA and CDR2 FQGNSA. The CDR3 spans 18 residues. The V and J ends lost 4 bases and 0 bases, in that order; junction bases with no gene match: 11. The CDR3 loop reads CASSWTSGRPKSSYEQYF. The CDR3 DNA sequence: TGTGCCAGCAGCTGGACTAGCGGGCGCCCAAAGAGCTCCTACGAGCAGTACTTC.

V usage is TRBV30 and J usage is TRBJ1-5; 9 bases align to TRBD1. V shed 0 bases and J 4 bases; nucleotides not matched to a gene: 10. The CDR3 sequence is 17 residues long. Germline V CDR1 and CDR2: GTSNPN, SVGIG (reference sequence). CDR3 residues: CAWSVRFGTGMNQPQHF. The CDR3 nucleotides are TGTGCCTGGAGTGTACGATTCGGGACAGGGATGAATCAGCCCCAGCATTTT.

The chain combines TRBV7-2 with TRBJ2-5, with D maybe TRBD2 (6 bases). Germline-derived CDR1 and CDR2 are SGHTA and FQGNSA. This CDR3 comprises 13 residues. V was trimmed by 3 bases and J by 5 bases, leaving 10 bases between them. CDR3 DNA: TGTGCCAGCAGCTTTTCACGGGAGGAGACCCAGTACTTC. It is translated as CASSFSREETQYF.

V and J are TRBV18 and TRBJ2-6, with D unresolved. V lost 6 bases, J lost 0 bases, and 12 bases lay in between. Germline V lookup: CDR1 KGHSH, CDR2 LQKENI. This CDR3 has 16 amino acids. CDR3 residues: CASSLPLNSGANVLTF. The CDR3 DNA follows: TGTGCCAGCTCCCTCCCTTTAAACTCTGGGGCCAACGTCCTGACTTTC.